These 26 T cell receptor beta chains were sequenced from one sample in a study of cytomegalovirus exposure and HLA in healthy donors (dated by TCRdb to about 2017). The library relied on the immunoSEQ multiplex PCR assay. For the multiplex PCR, a mixture combining 60 forward primers for TCR Vbeta segments and 13 reverse primers for TCR Jbeta segments was used. Drawn from immuneACCESS, this table holds only the in-frame rearrangements with V and J called that TCRdb kept. Clones are partly lost; checked studies trace under half to an unresolved V gene and leave the rest unexplained. Recorded for this sample are 100,000 to 150,000 clones; roughly four fifths of them occurred a single time. The biggest ten clones account for just under 6.5% of the sample. The sample comprised PBMCs. The receptors were sampled from a woman aged 40 to 50 in good health and CMV-seronegative.

There are many counts of this clone. The chain links TRBV19 to TRBJ2-2, with D tentatively TRBD1 (6 bases). V lost 11 bases, J lost 6 bases, and 22 bases lay in between. The CDR3 length is 15 residues. The germline gives CDR1 LNHDA, CDR2 SQIVND (reference sequence). CDR3: CASKSGTTGAGELFF. The DNA of the CDR3 is TGTGCCTCCAAGTCGGGGACAACGGGTGCCGGGGAGCTGTTTTTT.

Notes on this clone: A junction end diverges from the germline sequence, so it may reflect a read error. The chain uses TRBV27 and TRBJ2-5, with D maybe TRBD2 (5 bases). CDR1 MNHEY and CDR2 SMNVEV come from the germline V gene (reference sequence). The CDR3 runs 13 residues. For the CDR3, the DNA is TGTGCCAGCAGTTTGTGGGAGAAAGAGGCCCAGTACTTC. Its protein is CASSLWEKEAQYF.

The gene calls are TRBV18 and TRBJ2-3; 8 nucleotides agree with TRBD1. With 5 bases clipped from V and 3 bases from J, the junction kept 4 bases outside the gene matches. Per germline, CDR1 KGHSH and CDR2 LQKENI. CDR3 length: 14 residues. CDR3 protein: CASSKGQGTDTQYF. The CDR3, as DNA: TGTGCCAGCTCAAAAGGACAGGGAACAGATACGCAGTATTTT.

The CDR3 here is CASSIEGQGGYTF. Written as DNA, the CDR3 is TGTGCCAGTAGTATAGAAGGGCAGGGTGGCTACACCTTC. V gene TRBV19 combines with J gene TRBJ1-2; a possible D gene is TRBD1 (5 bases). V was cut by 0 bases and J by 7 bases, with 9 bases left in between. This CDR3 contains 13 residues. Germline-derived CDR1 and CDR2 are LNHDA and SQIVND (reference sequence). Using reference TRBV19 and TRBJ1-2 for the parts outside the CDR3, the full variable domain is DGGITQSPKYLFRKEGQNVTLSCEQNLNHDAMYWYRQDPGQGLRLIYYSQIVNDFQKGDIAEGYSVSREKKESFPLTVTSAQKNPTAFYLCASSIEGQGGYTFGSGTRLTVV.

This clone showed up just once. This chain joins TRBV30 and TRBJ2-1; 7 positions agree with TRBD2. Germline V gene data show CDR1 as GTSNPN and CDR2 as SVGIG (reference sequence). The CDR3 is 14 residues long. Trimming at V came to 2 bases and at J to 12 bases, leaving 13 bases not matched to a gene. CDR3 region: CAWSSPRRERRQFF. The DNA of the CDR3 is TGTGCCTGGAGTTCCCCACGGCGGGAGAGGCGGCAGTTCTTC.

The CDR3 DNA reads as TGTGCCAGCAGCTTTGGGCTAGCGGGAGGACCCCACTCCTACGAGCAGTACTTC. This codes for CASSFGLAGGPHSYEQYF. The V call is TRBV7-9, the J call TRBJ2-7; 11 nucleotides align to TRBD2. There are 18 residues in the CDR3. V was pared by 3 bases and J by 0 bases, with 10 bases of the junction left unmatched. CDR1 and CDR2 from the germline V gene are SEHNR and FQNEAQ (reference sequence).

This clone was observed a few times. The chain has TRBV18 and TRBJ2-3; 12 bases line up with TRBD2. J lost 6 bases, V lost 5 bases, and 6 bases had no gene match. CDR1 KGHSH and CDR2 LQKENI come from the germline V gene. This CDR3 spans 15 amino acids. DNA for the CDR3: TGTGCCAGCTCAAGGACTAGCGGGATATCGGATACGCAGTATTTT. Amino acids: CASSRTSGISDTQYF.

The chain joins TRBV6-1 to TRBJ2-5; D not certain. The V gene's germline CDR1 is MNHNS and CDR2 SASEGT. V was pared by 6 bases and J by 5 bases, with 19 bases between. The CDR3 has 15 amino acids. Here the CDR3 reads CASSYDRYPEETQYF. The CDR3 DNA follows: TGTGCCAGCAGCTATGATCGATATCCTGAGGAGACCCAGTACTTC.

This chain connects TRBV18 to TRBJ2-3, with a weak D call TRBD1 (5 bases). Deletions cut 8 bases from V and 7 bases from J, with 19 bases between. The CDR3 sequence is 14 residues long. The germline gives CDR1 KGHSH, CDR2 LQKENI. The CDR3 sequence: CASQTGREENTQYF. DNA for the CDR3: TGTGCCAGCCAGACCGGCAGGGAAGAGAATACGCAGTATTTT.

V gene TRBV4-1 combines with J gene TRBJ2-1, with 12 bases identical to TRBD2. CDR3 size: 16 residues. Germline V gives CDR1 MGHRA, CDR2 YSYEKL. V was clipped by 1 base and J by 9 bases; unmatched bases: 7. In DNA, the CDR3 is TGCGCCAGCAGCCAAGGGAAAGCTAGCGGGAGGGTTGAGCAGTTCTTC. Encoded protein: CASSQGKASGRVEQFF.

In this sample, this clone turned up once. The rearrangement uses TRBV6-5 and TRBJ1-2; D is perhaps TRBD1 (6 bases). The CDR3 is 14 residues long. V shed 0 bases and J shed 4 bases, with 9 bases lying between them. Germline V gene data show CDR1 as MNHEY and CDR2 as SVGAGI. The DNA for the CDR3 is TGTGCCAGCAGTTACTCGGGACAAAGCTATGGCTACACCTTC. As protein: CASSYSGQSYGYTF.

This clone was detected only once. The rearrangement uses TRBV7-2 and TRBJ2-7; 9 positions agree with TRBD1. With V trimmed by 6 bases and J by 5 bases, 8 bases remained unmatched. Germline V gives CDR1 SGHTA, CDR2 FQGNSA. The CDR3 sequence is 14 residues long. The CDR3 DNA reads as TGTGCCAGCAGTTCCGGGACAGGGATCAACGAGCAGTACTTC. Protein product: CASSSGTGINEQYF.

This chain links TRBV28 with TRBJ1-2; a possible D gene is TRBD1 (6 bases). Between the trimmed V and J ends, which lost 8 bases and 3 bases, there was a span of 10 bases. CDR3 length: 12 residues. CDR1 is MDHEN, CDR2 SYDVKM, per germline. The CDR3 here is CASGTGYYGYTF. For the CDR3, the DNA is TGTGCCAGCGGCACAGGGTACTATGGCTACACCTTC.

This chain links TRBV19 with TRBJ2-1, with TRBD2 matching 9 bases. V gave up 7 bases and J gave up 5 bases; unmatched junction bases: 9. CDR3 length: 15 amino acids. Germline V lookup: CDR1 LNHDA, CDR2 SQIVND (reference sequence). The chain's CDR3 is CASKPGTSPHNEQFF. As DNA, the CDR3 is TGTGCCAGTAAGCCCGGGACTAGCCCCCACAATGAGCAGTTCTTC.

This chain joins TRBV14 and TRBJ2-5; no clear D. The J call is doubtful: the DNA matches TRBJ2-7 better. The CDR3 is 12 residues long. Germline V gives CDR1 SGHDN, CDR2 FVKESK. The chain's CDR3 is CASSRLYYEQYF. CDR3 bases: TGTGCCAGCAGCCGATTATACTACGAGCAGTACTTC.

In this sample, this clone turned up many times. At the DNA level, this CDR3 is encoded by other sequences in the same sample as well. The chain joins TRBV7-9 to TRBJ1-1; D ambiguous. This CDR3 comprises 14 residues. Per the germline V gene, CDR1 is SEHNR and CDR2 is FQNEAQ (reference sequence). The V and J ends lost 0 bases and 0 bases respectively, with 5 bases between them. The CDR3 DNA reads TGTGCCAGCAGCTTAGCTGCGGTGAACACTGAAGCTTTCTTT. Amino acids: CASSLAAVNTEAFF.

This chain uses TRBV28 with TRBJ1-4; D gene unclear. The germline gives CDR1 MDHEN, CDR2 SYDVKM. The CDR3 extends over 14 amino acids. V lost 5 bases to trimming and J lost 8 bases, with 15 bases between them. The CDR3 here is CASSLPFTVEKLFF. CDR3 nucleotide sequence: TGTGCCAGCAGTCTACCTTTCACAGTGGAAAAACTGTTTTTT.

The V call is TRBV19, the J call TRBJ1-6; D remains unclear. Between the trimmed V and J ends, which lost 5 bases and 6 bases, there was a span of 14 bases. The CDR3 length is 15 residues. From germline, CDR1 is LNHDA and CDR2 SQIVND (reference sequence). The CDR3 sequence is CASSPRDSGNSPLHF. CDR3 in DNA: TGTGCCAGTAGTCCCAGAGATTCGGGTAATTCACCCCTCCACTTT.

The CDR3 region has the DNA TGTGCCAGCAGCTTAGGCCCCGGGGGCTACACCTTC. Encoded protein: CASSLGPGGYTF. The J gene is TRBJ1-2, the V gene TRBV13, with unresolved D. This CDR3 spans 12 amino acids. Trimming removed 0 bases from V and 8 bases from J, with 7 bases in between. Looked up from germline, CDR1 is PRHDT and CDR2 is FYEKMQ (reference sequence).

The J gene is TRBJ2-1, the V gene TRBV11-3; 10 bases fit TRBD2. This CDR3 contains 15 residues. V was pared by 1 base and J by 4 bases, with 1 base of the junction left unmatched. The V gene's germline CDR1 is SGHNT and CDR2 YENEEA. The CDR3 DNA follows: TGTGCCAGCAGCTTAGTACTAGCGGGGTACAATGAGCAGTTCTTC. This gives the protein CASSLVLAGYNEQFF.

The chain links TRBV18 to TRBJ2-1, with D perhaps matching TRBD1 (5 bases). CDR3 length: 16 amino acids. CDR1 is KGHSH and CDR2 is LQKENI in the germline V gene. V was clipped by 3 bases and J by 6 bases, with 18 bases between them. The CDR3 loop is CASSPFDTTQGNEQFF. CDR3 nucleotides: TGTGCCAGCTCACCTTTCGACACGACCCAGGGCAATGAGCAGTTCTTC. The whole variable domain, filled in from reference TRBV18 and TRBJ2-1, reads NAGVMQNPRHLVRRRGQEARLRCSPMKGHSHVYWYRQLPEEGLKFMVYLQKENIIDESGMPKERFSAEFPKEGPSILRIQQVVRGDSAAYFCASSPFDTTQGNEQFFGPGTRLTVL.

The chain recombines TRBV6-1 with TRBJ1-3; D remains unclear. Trimming cost V 7 bases and J 0 bases, with 10 bases left between them. The CDR3 length is 14 residues. Germline V lookup: CDR1 MNHNS, CDR2 SASEGT. The chain's CDR3 is CASNRFDSGNTIYF. For the CDR3, the DNA is TGTGCCAGCAACCGGTTTGACTCTGGAAACACCATATATTTT.

V usage is TRBV28 and J usage is TRBJ1-2; D unclear. The CDR3 has 13 residues. Germline CDR1 MDHEN, CDR2 SYDVKM. Trimming took 5 bases from V and 1 from J, leaving 8 bases between them. CDR3 nucleotides: TGTGCCAGCAGTCCCAATTTTAACTATGGCTACACCTTC. Amino acid sequence: CASSPNFNYGYTF.

The chain carries TRBV6-5 and TRBJ2-5, with D maybe TRBD1 (5 bases). Per the germline V gene, CDR1 is MNHEY and CDR2 is SVGAGI. Trimming removed 5 bases at V and 2 bases at J, with 9 bases between. The CDR3 runs 13 residues. The CDR3 DNA is TGTGCCAGCAGTAGGACACTTCAAGAGACCCAGTACTTC. Its protein product is CASSRTLQETQYF.

V gene TRBV7-2 combines with J gene TRBJ2-4, with D possibly TRBD2 on 5 matching bases. This CDR3 contains 17 residues. V was clipped by 5 bases and J by 6 bases, with 23 bases between them. The germline gives CDR1 SGHTA, CDR2 FQGNSA. The CDR3 loop reads CASSIHIRTSGPNIQYF. In DNA form, the CDR3 reads TGTGCCAGCAGCATCCACATAAGGACCAGCGGACCAAACATTCAGTACTTC.

The V gene is TRBV27, the J gene TRBJ2-1; 9 nucleotides agree with TRBD1. Germline-derived CDR1 and CDR2 are MNHEY and SMNVEV (reference sequence). The V and J ends lost 3 bases and 6 bases, in that order; junction bases with no gene match: 6. This CDR3 spans 15 amino acids. This CDR3 is CASSLGQGGFNEQFF. CDR3 in DNA: TGTGCCAGCAGTTTGGGACAGGGAGGTTTCAATGAGCAGTTCTTC.